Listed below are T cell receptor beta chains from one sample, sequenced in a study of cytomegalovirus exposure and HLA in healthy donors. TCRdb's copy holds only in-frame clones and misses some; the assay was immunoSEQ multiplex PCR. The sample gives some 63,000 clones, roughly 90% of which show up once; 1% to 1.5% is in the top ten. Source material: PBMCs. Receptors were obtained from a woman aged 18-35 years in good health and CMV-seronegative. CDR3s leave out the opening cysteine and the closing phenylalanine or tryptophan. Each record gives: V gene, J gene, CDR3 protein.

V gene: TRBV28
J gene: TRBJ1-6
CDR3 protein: ASSFDSPSYNSPLH

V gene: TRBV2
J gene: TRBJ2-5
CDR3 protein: ASAGSTGETQY

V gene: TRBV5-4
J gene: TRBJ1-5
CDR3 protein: ASSRARTGGRKQPQH

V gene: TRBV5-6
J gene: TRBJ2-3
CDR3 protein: ASSAIPAADTQY

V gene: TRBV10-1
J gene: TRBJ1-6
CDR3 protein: ASSETGQGGNSPLH

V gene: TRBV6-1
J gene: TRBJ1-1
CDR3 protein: ASRGSRDTEAF

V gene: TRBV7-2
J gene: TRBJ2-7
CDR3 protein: ASSYGTRVWSSYEQY

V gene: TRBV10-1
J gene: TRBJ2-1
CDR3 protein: ASSGRAHSEQF

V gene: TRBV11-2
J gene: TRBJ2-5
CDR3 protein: ASSLVGTSVRETQY

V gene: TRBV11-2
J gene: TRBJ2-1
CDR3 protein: ASSLDIDNEQF

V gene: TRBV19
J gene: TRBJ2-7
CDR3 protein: ASSRLAGAYEQY

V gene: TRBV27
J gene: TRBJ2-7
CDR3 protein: ASRTGDSYEQY

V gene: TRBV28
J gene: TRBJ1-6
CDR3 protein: ASSRNGQGDFNSPLH

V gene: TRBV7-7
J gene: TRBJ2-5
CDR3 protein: ASSLAPLAGVWETQY

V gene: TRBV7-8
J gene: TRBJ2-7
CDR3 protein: ASSFRTGGIYEQY

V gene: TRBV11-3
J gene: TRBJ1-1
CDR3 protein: ASSSTGNTEAF

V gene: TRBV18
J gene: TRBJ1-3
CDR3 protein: ASSLEGLGNTIY

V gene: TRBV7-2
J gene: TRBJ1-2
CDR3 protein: ASSFDGTGGYGYT

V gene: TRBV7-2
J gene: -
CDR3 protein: ASSTAGGSSYEQY

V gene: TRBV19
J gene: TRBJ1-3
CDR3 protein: ASSGAISGNTIY

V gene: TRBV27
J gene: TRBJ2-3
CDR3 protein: ASSLSKRSGSAARDTQY

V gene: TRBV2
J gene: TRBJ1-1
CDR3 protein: ASSDFGVGAF

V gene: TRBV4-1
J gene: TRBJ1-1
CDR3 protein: ASSQDPGLNTEAF

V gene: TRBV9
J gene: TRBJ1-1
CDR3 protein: ASSPKLRDTEAF

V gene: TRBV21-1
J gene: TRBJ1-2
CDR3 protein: ASSTGQGAVLLYGYT

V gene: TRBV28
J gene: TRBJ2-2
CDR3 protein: ASSLGGAIITGELF

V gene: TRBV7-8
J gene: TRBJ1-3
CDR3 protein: ASKAYSGNTIY

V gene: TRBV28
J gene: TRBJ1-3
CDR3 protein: ASSKAGQGNPGNTIY

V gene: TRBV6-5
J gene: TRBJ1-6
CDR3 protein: ASRWDRGNSPLH

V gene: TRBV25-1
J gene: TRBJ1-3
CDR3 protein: ASSALTGTASGNTIY

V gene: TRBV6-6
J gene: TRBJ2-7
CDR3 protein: ASTGTSGTYEQY

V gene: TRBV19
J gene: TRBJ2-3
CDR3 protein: ASSAPGLARTDTQY

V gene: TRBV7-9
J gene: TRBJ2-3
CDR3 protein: ASSLGTTTDTQY

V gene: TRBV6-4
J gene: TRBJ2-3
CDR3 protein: ASSDGQGDTDTQY

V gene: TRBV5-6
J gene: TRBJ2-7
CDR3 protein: ASRDLAGASYEQY

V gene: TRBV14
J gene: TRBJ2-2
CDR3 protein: ASRPTGSGELF

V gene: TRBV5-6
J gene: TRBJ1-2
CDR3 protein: ASSLAGEGGYT

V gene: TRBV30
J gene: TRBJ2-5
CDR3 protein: AWSTLGTGVETQY

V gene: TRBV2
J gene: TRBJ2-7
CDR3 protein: ASSGAWDSPGYYEQY

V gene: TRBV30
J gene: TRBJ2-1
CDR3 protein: AWRGRRNREFTYNEQF

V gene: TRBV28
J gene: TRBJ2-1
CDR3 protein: ASSRGRHTGGGERQF

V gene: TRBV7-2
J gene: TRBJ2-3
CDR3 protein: AGSKELLAGGEADTQY

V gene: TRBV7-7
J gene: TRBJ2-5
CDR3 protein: ASSQVMASGGGTQY

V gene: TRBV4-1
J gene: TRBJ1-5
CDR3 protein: ASSQDPREGGNQPQH

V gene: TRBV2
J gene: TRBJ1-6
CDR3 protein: ASSELRGNGSPLH

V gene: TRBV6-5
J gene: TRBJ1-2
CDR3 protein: ASRRPGTRGGYT

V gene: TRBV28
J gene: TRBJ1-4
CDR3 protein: ASSSHGVEKLF

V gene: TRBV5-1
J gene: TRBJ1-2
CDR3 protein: ASSLTGDLSGYT